There are a few counts of the clone carrying this T cell receptor (beta chain). Its antigen is unidentified. TCRdb re-called the 5' RACE reads through MiXCR, storing one row per CDR3 protein. The data show around 200,000 distinct CDR3 sequences, roughly 23% seen once. Germline CDR1 and CDR2: SGHDN and FVKESK. V lost 4 bases to trimming and J lost 4 bases, with 14 bases between them. The CDR3 contains 15 residues. This specimen comes from a study of T-cell memory formation after mild COVID-19. Whole-study findings and limits: Within pre-infection memory, some responding clones were found, suggesting cross-reactive memory joined. Later expanders leaned toward CD4+, whereas clones contracting from day 15 to 85 were balanced CD4/CD8. SARS-CoV-2 specificity of second-wave clones peaking day 37 was unconfirmed. CD4+ contracting clones lay mainly in CM and EM, CD8+ ones in EMRA.

J is TRBJ2-1 and V is TRBV14; possibly TRBD1 for D (6 bases). What was sequenced was PBMCs or a T cell subset sorted from them (not recorded which). This TCR derives from an adult woman who had mild COVID-19 (a few samples of this study predate the infection). Cell type and time point are not known. The CDR3 DNA sequence: TGTGCCAGCAGCCCGACAGGTCACGGGTACAATGAGCAGTTCTTC. Its protein product is CASSPTGHGYNEQFF.